The following is a T cell receptor (beta chain) sequence with its context. What it binds is unknown. The sample belongs to a study of T cell responses to AZD1222 COVID-19 vaccine. Findings and caveats of the study: Reportedly, nearly half the spike-specific TCRs target unmutated variant regions.

The method was immunoSEQ multiplex PCR; TCRdb's version includes in-frame clones alone and lacks a portion of them. The table has fewer than 200,000 clones, 85% to 95% seen once; the top ten hold 10%. This CDR3 has 12 residues. V lost 6 bases to trimming and J lost 6 bases; unmatched junction nucleotides: 2. Germline assignment: CDR1 MDHEN and CDR2 SYDVKM. The TCR comes from an adult in good health. V usage is TRBV28 and J usage is TRBJ1-5; the match to TRBD1 covers 7 bases. The sequences come from peripheral blood, collected on day 0 of AZD1222 vaccination. Here the CDR3 reads CASRQGSQPQHF. In nucleotides, the CDR3 is TGTGCCAGCAGACAGGGGAGTCAGCCCCAGCATTTT.